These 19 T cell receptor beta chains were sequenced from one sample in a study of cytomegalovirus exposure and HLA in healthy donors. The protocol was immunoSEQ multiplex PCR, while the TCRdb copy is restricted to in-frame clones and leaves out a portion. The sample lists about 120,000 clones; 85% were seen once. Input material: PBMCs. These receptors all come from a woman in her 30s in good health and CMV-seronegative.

CDR3: CAWSVNEQMSYGYTF. The CDR3 nucleotides are TGTGCCTGGAGTGTTAATGAACAGATGAGCTATGGCTACACCTTC. The chain combines TRBV30 with TRBJ1-2; no definite D call. CDR1 is GTSNPN and CDR2 is SVGIG in the germline V gene (reference sequence). Deletions cut 0 bases from V and 4 bases from J, with 15 bases between. The CDR3 sequence is 15 residues long.

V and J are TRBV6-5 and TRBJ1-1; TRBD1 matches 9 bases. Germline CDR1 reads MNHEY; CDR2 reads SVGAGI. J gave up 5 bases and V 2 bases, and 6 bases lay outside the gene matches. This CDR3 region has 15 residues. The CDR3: CASSYPSQGATEAFF. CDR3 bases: TGTGCCAGCAGTTACCCGTCACAGGGGGCAACTGAAGCTTTCTTT.

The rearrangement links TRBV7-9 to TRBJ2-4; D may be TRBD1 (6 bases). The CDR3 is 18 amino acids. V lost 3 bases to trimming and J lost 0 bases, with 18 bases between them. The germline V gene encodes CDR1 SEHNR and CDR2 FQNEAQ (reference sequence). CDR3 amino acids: CASSFHLGTQLAKNIQYF. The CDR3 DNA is TGTGCCAGCAGCTTCCACCTGGGGACACAACTAGCCAAAAACATTCAGTACTTC. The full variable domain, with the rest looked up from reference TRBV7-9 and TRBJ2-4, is DTGVSQNPRHKITKRGQNVTFRCDPISEHNRLYWYRQTLGQGPEFLTYFQNEAQLEKSRLLSDRFSAERPKGSFSTLEIQRTEQGDSAMYLCASSFHLGTQLAKNIQYFGAGTRLSVL.

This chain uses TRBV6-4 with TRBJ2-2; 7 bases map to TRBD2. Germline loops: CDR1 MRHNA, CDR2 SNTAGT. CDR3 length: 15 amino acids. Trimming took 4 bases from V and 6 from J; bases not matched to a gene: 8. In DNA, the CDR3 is TGTGCCAGCAGTGCCACCGCGGGGGATGCCGGGGAGCTGTTTTTT. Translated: CASSATAGDAGELFF.

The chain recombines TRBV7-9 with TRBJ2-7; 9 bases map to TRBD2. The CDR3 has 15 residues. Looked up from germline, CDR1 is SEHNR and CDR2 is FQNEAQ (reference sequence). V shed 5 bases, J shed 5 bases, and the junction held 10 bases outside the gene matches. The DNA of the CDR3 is TGTGCCAGCAGCCCCCGAGGAGCGGGGGGTCACGAGCAGTACTTC. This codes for CASSPRGAGGHEQYF.

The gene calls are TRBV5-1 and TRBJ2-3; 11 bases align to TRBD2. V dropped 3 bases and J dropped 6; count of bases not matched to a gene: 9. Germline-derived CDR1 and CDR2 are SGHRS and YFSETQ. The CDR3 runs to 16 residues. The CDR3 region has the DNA TGCGCCAGCAGCTCGGGACTAGCGGTCGCCGGGGATACGCAGTATTTT. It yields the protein CASSSGLAVAGDTQYF. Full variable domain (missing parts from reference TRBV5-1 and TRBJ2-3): KAGVTQTPRYLIKTRGQQVTLSCSPISGHRSVSWYQQTPGQGLQFLFEYFSETQRNKGNFPGRFSGRQFSNSRSEMNVSTLELGDSALYLCASSSGLAVAGDTQYFGPGTRLTVL.

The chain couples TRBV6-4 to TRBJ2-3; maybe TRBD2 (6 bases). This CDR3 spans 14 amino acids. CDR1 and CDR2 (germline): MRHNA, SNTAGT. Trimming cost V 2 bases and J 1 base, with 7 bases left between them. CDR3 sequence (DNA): TGTGCCAGCAGTGACAGGGAGGGCACAGATACGCAGTATTTT. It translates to CASSDREGTDTQYF.

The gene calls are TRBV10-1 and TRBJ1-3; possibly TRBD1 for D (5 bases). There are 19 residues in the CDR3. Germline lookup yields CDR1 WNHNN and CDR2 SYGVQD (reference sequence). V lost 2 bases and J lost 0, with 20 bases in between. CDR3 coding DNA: TGCGCCAGCAGTGAGACAAATCCTGGGGGGACTAGCTCTGGAAACACCATATATTTT. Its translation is CASSETNPGGTSSGNTIYF.

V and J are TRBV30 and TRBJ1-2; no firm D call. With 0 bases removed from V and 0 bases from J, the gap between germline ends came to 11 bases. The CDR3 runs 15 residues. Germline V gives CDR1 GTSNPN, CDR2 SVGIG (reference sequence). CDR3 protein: CAWSVLKVPNYGYTF. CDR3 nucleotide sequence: TGTGCCTGGAGTGTACTGAAAGTTCCTAACTATGGCTACACCTTC.

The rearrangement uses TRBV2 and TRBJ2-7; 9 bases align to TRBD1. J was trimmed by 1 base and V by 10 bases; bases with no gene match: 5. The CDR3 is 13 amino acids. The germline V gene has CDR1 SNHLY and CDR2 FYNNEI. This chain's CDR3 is CATPGQGSYEQYF. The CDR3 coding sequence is TGTGCCACCCCGGGACAGGGATCCTACGAGCAGTACTTC.

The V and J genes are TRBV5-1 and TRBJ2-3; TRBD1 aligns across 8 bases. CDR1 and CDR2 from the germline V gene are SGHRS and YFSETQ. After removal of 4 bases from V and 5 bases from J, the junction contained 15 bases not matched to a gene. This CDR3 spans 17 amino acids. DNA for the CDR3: TGCGCCAGCAGCCTCGTCGGGGCGGGACAGGCTGGAGATACGCAGTATTTT. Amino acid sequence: CASSLVGAGQAGDTQYF.

The CDR3 DNA reads TGTGCCAGCAAAGCGGACACAGATACGCAGTATTTT. Its protein is CASKADTDTQYF. The rearrangement links TRBV7-9 to TRBJ2-3, with D maybe TRBD2 (5 bases). Germline V gene data show CDR1 as SEHNR and CDR2 as FQNEAQ (reference sequence). Trimming shortened V by 7 bases and J by 2 bases, and 7 bases separated the two germline ends. The CDR3 extends over 12 amino acids.

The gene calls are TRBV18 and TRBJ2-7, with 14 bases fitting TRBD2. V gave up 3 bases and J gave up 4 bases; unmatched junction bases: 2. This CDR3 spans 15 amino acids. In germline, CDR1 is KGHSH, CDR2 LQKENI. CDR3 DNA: TGTGCCAGCTCACCCGGGACTAGCGGGGGTTACGAGCAGTACTTC. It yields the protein CASSPGTSGGYEQYF.

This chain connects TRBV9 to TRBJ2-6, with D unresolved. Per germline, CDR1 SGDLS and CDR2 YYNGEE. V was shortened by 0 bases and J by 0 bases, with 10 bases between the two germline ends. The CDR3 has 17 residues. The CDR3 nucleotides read TGTGCCAGCAGCGTAGCCAGGCGTCCCTCTGGGGCCAACGTCCTGACTTTC. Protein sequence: CASSVARRPSGANVLTF.

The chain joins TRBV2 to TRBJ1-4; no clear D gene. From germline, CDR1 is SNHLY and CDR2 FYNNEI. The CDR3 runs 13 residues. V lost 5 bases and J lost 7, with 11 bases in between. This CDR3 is CASSWTVTEKLFF. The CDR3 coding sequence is TGTGCCAGCAGTTGGACTGTAACTGAAAAACTGTTTTTT.

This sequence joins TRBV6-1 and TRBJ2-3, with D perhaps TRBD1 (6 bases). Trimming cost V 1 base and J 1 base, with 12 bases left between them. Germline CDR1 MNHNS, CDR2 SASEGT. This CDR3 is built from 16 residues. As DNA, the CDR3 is TGTGCCAGCAGTGAAGGGCCCAGGGGCGGCACAGATACGCAGTATTTT. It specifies CASSEGPRGGTDTQYF.

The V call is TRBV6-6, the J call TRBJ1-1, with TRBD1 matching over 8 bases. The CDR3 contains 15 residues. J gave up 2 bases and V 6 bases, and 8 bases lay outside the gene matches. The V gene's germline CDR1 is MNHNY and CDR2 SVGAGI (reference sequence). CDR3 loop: CASSRAGTGNTEAFF. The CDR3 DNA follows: TGTGCCAGCAGCCGCGCCGGGACAGGTAACACTGAAGCTTTCTTT.

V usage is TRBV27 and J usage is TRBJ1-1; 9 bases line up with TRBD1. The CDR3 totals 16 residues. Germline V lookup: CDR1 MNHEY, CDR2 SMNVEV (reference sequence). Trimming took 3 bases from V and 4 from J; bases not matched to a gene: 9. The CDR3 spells CASSFRTGGSSTEAFF. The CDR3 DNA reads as TGTGCCAGCAGTTTCAGAACAGGGGGCAGTAGCACTGAAGCTTTCTTT.

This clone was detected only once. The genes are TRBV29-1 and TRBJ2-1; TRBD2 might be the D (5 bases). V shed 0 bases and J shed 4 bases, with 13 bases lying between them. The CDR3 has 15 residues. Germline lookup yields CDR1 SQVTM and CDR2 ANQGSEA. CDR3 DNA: TGCAGCGTTGAAGATCCGGGGATGGCGTACAATGAGCAGTTCTTC. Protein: CSVEDPGMAYNEQFF.